The source of this T cell receptor (beta chain) is a study of blood T cell repertoires in COVID-19. Study information: From T cells, B-cell-depleted T cells, or PBMCs came the material, which was cDNA or gDNA.

Germline V lookup: CDR1 SGHRS, CDR2 YFSETQ. Trimming removed 4 bases from V and 5 bases from J; junction bases left unmatched: 6. This CDR3 contains 14 residues. Everyone who took part was roughly 18 to 89 years old, and they came from fewer than 25 US areas. Authors' data handling: Amplification with reference gene primers provided the estimates of nucleated cell counts. TCRdb's copy holds only in-frame clones and misses some; the assay was immunoSEQ multiplex PCR. Clonal size and the V and J genes are those of that table, whereas D and trimming came from the DNA. The sample includes nearly 250,000 clones, 86% seen only once; the top ten take roughly 2%.

The sample was PBMCs or T cells enriched from blood (not recorded which). V and J are TRBV5-1 and TRBJ1-2; 9 nucleotides align to TRBD1. The sequence was collected from a woman between 50 and 59 years old who had recovered from COVID-19. The CDR3 sequence is CASSIGQGWYGYTF. The CDR3 bases are TGCGCCAGCAGCATCGGACAGGGGTGGTATGGCTACACCTTC.